The source of this T cell receptor (beta chain) is a study of blood T cell repertoires in COVID-19. On the study more broadly: Both acute and convalescent COVID-19 samples were obtained from the United States, Italy and Spain. In each case, the material was cDNA or gDNA derived from T cells, B-cell-depleted T cells, or PBMCs.

Germline CDR1 is MNHEY and CDR2 is SMNVEV (reference sequence). There are 15 residues in the CDR3. V was shortened by 6 bases and J by 3 bases, with 18 bases between the two germline ends. Original processing methods: It was from reference gene primer amplification that nucleated cell counts were estimated. Sequencing was performed with immunoSEQ multiplex PCR; in TCRdb, only in-frame clones are kept and a portion is missing. D and trimming were read from the DNA, whereas the V and J calls and clone size are those reported in that table. The table lists fewer than 300,000 clones, approximately 81% of them singletons.

This clonotype was sampled from a young woman with acute or convalescent COVID-19. The V and J genes are TRBV27 and TRBJ2-7; the D gene is possibly TRBD1 (5 bases). The sequenced material came from peripheral blood. The CDR3 sequence: CASSVARDQYYEQYF. In DNA, the CDR3 is TGTGCCAGCAGCGTAGCCAGGGATCAGTACTACGAGCAGTACTTC.